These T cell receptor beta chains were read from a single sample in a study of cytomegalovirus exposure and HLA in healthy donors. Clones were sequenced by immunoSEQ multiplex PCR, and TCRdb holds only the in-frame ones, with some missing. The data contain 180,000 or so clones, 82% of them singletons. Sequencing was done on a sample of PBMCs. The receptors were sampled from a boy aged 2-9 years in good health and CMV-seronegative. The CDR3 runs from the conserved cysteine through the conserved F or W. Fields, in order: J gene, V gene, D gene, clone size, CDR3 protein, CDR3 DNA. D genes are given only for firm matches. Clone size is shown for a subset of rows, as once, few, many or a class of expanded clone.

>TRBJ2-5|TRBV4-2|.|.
CASSQDEGQGETQYF
TGTGCCAGCAGCCAAGACGAGGGCCAGGGGGAGACCCAGTACTTC
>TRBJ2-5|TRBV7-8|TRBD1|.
CASSPDRARNQETQYF
TGTGCCAGCAGCCCGGACAGGGCTCGTAACCAAGAGACCCAGTACTTC
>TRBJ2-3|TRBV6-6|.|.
CASRQGYTDTQYF
TGTGCCAGCCGTCAGGGGTACACAGATACGCAGTATTTT
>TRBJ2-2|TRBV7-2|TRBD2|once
CASSSRLAGRSYTGELFF
TGTGCCAGCAGCTCTAGACTAGCGGGGAGGTCTTACACCGGGGAGCTGTTTTTT
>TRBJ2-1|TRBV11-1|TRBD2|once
CASSGPTSGGFTSQVQFF
TGTGCCAGCAGCGGACCCACTAGCGGGGGTTTCACGAGCCAGGTACAGTTCTTC
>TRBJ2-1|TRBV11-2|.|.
CASSFSRPPHEQFF
TGTGCCAGCAGCTTTTCTAGACCCCCCCATGAGCAGTTCTTC
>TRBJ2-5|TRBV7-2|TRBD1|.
CASSPIIQGAKHTQYF
TGTGCCAGCAGCCCAATCATACAGGGGGCGAAACACACCCAGTACTTC
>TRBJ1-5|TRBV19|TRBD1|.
CASSHWTGASNQPQHF
TGTGCCAGTAGTCACTGGACAGGGGCAAGCAATCAGCCCCAGCATTTT
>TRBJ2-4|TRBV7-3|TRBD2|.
CASSLTRIGTSGGDIQYF
TGTGCCAGCAGCTTAACTCGGATTGGTACTAGCGGGGGGGACATTCAGTACTTC
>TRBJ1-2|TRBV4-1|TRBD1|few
CASSQPRQGARGYTF
TGCGCCAGCAGCCAGCCCCGACAGGGGGCGCGAGGCTACACCTTC
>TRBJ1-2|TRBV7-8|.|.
CASSSGVYYGYTF
TGTGCCAGCAGCTCAGGGGTATACTATGGCTACACCTTC
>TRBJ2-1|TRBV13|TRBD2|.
CASSFGTSGYNEQFF
TGTGCCAGCAGCTTTGGGACTAGCGGTTACAATGAGCAGTTCTTC
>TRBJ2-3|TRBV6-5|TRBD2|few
CASSLAGGTDTQYF
TGTGCCAGCAGTTTAGCGGGGGGAACAGATACGCAGTATTTT
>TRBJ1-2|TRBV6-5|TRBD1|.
CASSYSSGGWYGYTF
TGTGCCAGCAGTTACTCCTCAGGGGGGTGGTATGGCTACACCTTC
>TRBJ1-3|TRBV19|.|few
CASSIDAAGDSGNTIYF
TGTGCCAGTAGTATAGATGCGGCCGGGGACTCTGGAAACACCATATATTTT
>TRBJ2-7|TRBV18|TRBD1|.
CASSPPGQGVFYEQYF
TGTGCCAGCTCACCACCGGGACAGGGAGTTTTCTACGAGCAGTACTTC
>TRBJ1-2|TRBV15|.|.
CATSSGGNAYGYTF
TGTGCCACCAGCAGTGGGGGGAATGCCTATGGCTACACCTTC
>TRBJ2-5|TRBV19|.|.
CASSQGRETQYF
TGTGCCAGTAGCCAGGGGCGAGAGACCCAGTACTTC
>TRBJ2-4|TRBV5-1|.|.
CASSVTFSGLAKNIQYF
TGCGCCAGCAGCGTCACCTTTTCGGGTCTAGCCAAAAACATTCAGTACTTC
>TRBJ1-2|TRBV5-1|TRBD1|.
CASSHPQGEQGYTF
TGCGCCAGCAGCCACCCTCAGGGGGAGCAAGGCTACACCTTC
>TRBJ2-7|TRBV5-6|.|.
CASSRQYEQYF
TGTGCCAGCAGCAGACAATACGAGCAGTACTTC
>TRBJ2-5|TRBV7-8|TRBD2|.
CASSLALAGGPSQETQYF
TGTGCCAGCAGCTTAGCGCTAGCGGGGGGACCCTCCCAAGAGACCCAGTACTTC
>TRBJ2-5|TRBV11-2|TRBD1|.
CASSLDGTGETQYF
TGTGCCAGCAGCTTAGACGGGACAGGGGAGACCCAGTACTTC
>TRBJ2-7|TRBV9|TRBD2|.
CASGPTSGGPTYEQYF
TGTGCCAGCGGCCCGACTAGCGGGGGCCCAACCTACGAGCAGTACTTC
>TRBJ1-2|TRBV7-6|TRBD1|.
CASSLASPGGRGGYTF
TGTGCCAGCAGCTTAGCGAGCCCAGGGGGAAGGGGTGGCTACACCTTC
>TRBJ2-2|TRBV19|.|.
CASSIDETRAGELFF
TGTGCCAGTAGTATCGATGAGACCAGGGCAGGGGAGCTGTTTTTT
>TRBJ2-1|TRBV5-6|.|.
CASSRGNNEQFF
TGTGCCAGCAGCCGGGGGAACAATGAGCAGTTCTTC
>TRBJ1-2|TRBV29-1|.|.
CSVFLDSYPYGYTF
TGCAGCGTTTTCCTTGACAGTTACCCGTATGGCTACACCTTC
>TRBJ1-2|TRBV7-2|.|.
CASSLILEGGYTF
TGTGCCAGCAGCTTAATACTGGAGGGGGGCTACACCTTC
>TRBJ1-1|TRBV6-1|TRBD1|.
CASSVGTANTEAFF
TGTGCCAGCAGTGTCGGGACAGCAAACACTGAAGCTTTCTTT
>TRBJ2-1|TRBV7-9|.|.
CASSLADRSEQFF
TGTGCCAGCAGCTTAGCAGACAGGAGTGAGCAGTTCTTC